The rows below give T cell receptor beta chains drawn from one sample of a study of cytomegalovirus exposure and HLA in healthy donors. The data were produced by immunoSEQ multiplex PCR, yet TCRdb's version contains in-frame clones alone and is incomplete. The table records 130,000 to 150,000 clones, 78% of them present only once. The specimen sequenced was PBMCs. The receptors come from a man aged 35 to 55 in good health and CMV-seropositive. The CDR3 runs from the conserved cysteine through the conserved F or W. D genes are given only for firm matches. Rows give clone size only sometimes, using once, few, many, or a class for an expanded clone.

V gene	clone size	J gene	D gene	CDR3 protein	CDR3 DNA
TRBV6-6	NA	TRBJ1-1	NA	CASRDTGLGGEAFF	TGTGCCAGCAGGGACACAGGTTTGGGGGGTGAAGCTTTCTTT
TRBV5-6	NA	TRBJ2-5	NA	CASSRSRQETQYF	TGTGCCAGCAGCAGGTCCAGGCAAGAGACCCAGTACTTC
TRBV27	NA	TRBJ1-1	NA	CASSLSTGGSAFF	TGTGCCAGCAGTTTATCCACGGGGGGGAGCGCTTTCTTT
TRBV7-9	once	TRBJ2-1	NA	CSSSLHLNEQFF	TGTTCCAGCAGCTTACACCTAAATGAGCAGTTCTTC
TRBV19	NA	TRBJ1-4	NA	CASESQGTEKLFF	TGTGCCAGCGAATCACAGGGAACAGAAAAACTGTTTTTT
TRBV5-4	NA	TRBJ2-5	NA	CASSLGGLGRETQYF	TGTGCCAGCAGTCTAGGGGGTTTAGGTCGAGAGACCCAGTACTTC
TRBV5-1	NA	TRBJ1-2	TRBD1	CASSLEGAMGGYTF	TGCGCCAGCAGCTTGGAGGGGGCGATGGGTGGCTACACCTTC
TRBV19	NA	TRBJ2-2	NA	CASSPQEFRELFF	TGTGCCAGTAGTCCCCAAGAGTTCCGGGAGCTGTTTTTT
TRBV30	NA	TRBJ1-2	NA	CAWYPVLARYGYTF	TGTGCCTGGTACCCGGTTCTCGCAAGATATGGCTACACCTTC
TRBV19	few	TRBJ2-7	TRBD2	CASSTTRTSGTPYEQYF	TGTGCCAGTAGTACAACCCGGACTAGCGGGACACCCTACGAGCAGTACTTC
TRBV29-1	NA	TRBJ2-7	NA	CSVRDYEQYF	TGCAGCGTCCGGGACTACGAGCAGTACTTC
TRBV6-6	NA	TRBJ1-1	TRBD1	CASSQPETGWYAFF	TGTGCCAGCAGTCAACCCGAGACAGGGTGGTACGCTTTCTTT
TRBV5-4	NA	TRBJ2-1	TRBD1	CASSFVRDSHSYNEQFF	TGTGCCAGCAGCTTCGTTCGGGACAGCCACTCCTACAATGAGCAGTTCTTC
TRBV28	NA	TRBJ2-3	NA	CASSLYRAESLGFADTQYF	TGTGCCAGCAGTTTGTACAGGGCTGAATCCCTAGGGTTCGCAGATACGCAGTATTTT
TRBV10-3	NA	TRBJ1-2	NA	CAITGRGGVNYGYTF	TGTGCCATCACCGGTCGTGGGGGGGTTAACTATGGCTACACCTTC
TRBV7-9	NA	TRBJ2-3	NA	CASISGFSTDTQYF	TGTGCCAGCATATCGGGATTTAGCACAGATACGCAGTATTTT
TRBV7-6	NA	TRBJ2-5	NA	CASSLAGVASETQYF	TGTGCCAGCAGCTTAGCGGGAGTTGCTTCTGAGACCCAGTACTTC
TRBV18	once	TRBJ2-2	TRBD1	CASSRDRAAPNTGELFF	TGTGCCAGCTCACGAGACAGGGCGGCCCCGAACACCGGGGAGCTGTTTTTT
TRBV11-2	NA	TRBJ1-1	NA	CASRGGAEAFF	TGTGCCAGCCGAGGCGGGGCTGAAGCTTTCTTT
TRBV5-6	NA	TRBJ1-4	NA	CASSLGQEKLFF	TGTGCCAGCAGCTTGGGACAGGAAAAACTGTTTTTT
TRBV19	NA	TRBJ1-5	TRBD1	CASSPRDSLNQPQHF	TGTGCCAGTAGTCCCCGGGACAGCCTAAATCAGCCCCAGCATTTT
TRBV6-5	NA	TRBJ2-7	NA	CASSYSMGGDPYEQYF	TGTGCCAGCAGTTACTCGATGGGTGGAGATCCCTACGAGCAGTACTTC
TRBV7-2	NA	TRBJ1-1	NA	CASRLGRSNTEAFF	TGTGCCAGCAGACTAGGACGGTCGAACACTGAAGCTTTCTTT
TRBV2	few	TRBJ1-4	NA	CASSQAGTVEKLFF	TGTGCCAGCAGTCAGGCGGGGACCGTTGAAAAACTGTTTTTT
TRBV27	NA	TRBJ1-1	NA	CASSSGGSNTEAFF	TGTGCCAGCAGTTCGGGTGGTTCGAACACTGAAGCTTTCTTT
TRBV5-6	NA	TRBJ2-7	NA	CASSRGQRNSYEQYF	TGTGCCAGCAGCCGCGGACAGCGAAACTCCTACGAGCAGTACTTC
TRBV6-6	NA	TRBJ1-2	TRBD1	CASSPTGYHGYTF	TGTGCCAGCAGTCCGACAGGGTATCACGGCTACACCTTC
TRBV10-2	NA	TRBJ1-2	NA	CASSDSYGYTF	TGCGCCAGCTCGGACAGTTATGGCTACACCTTC
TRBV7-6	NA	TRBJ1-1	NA	CASSLAGGAEAFF	TGTGCCAGCAGCTTAGCGGGGGGGGCTGAAGCTTTCTTT
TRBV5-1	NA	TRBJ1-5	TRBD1	CASSVGTGWTQPQHF	TGCGCCAGCAGCGTCGGGACAGGGTGGACTCAGCCCCAGCATTTT
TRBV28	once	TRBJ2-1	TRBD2	CASSSGLAGGANEQFF	TGTGCCAGCAGCTCGGGACTAGCGGGAGGAGCTAATGAGCAGTTCTTC
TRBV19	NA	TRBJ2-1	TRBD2	CASSMSGRGEQFF	TGTGCCAGTAGTATGAGCGGGAGGGGCGAGCAGTTCTTC
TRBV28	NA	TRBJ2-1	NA	CASSLRGRAYHEQFF	TGTGCCAGCAGTTTGAGGGGGAGGGCCTACCATGAGCAGTTCTTC
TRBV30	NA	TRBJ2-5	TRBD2	CAWSIYSGRGETQYF	TGTGCCTGGAGTATATATAGCGGGAGAGGGGAGACCCAGTACTTC
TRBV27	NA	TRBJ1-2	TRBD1	CASSSQQGSFNYGYTF	TGTGCCAGCAGTTCCCAACAGGGGAGTTTTAACTATGGCTACACCTTC
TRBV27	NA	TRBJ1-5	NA	CASSFSGIGQPQHF	TGTGCCAGCAGTTTCTCAGGGATCGGTCAGCCCCAGCATTTT
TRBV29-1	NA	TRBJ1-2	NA	CSVGGAANYGYTF	TGCAGCGTTGGCGGGGCCGCCAACTATGGCTACACCTTC
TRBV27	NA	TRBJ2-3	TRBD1	CASRGTGNTDTQYF	TGTGCCAGCAGGGGGACAGGTAACACAGATACGCAGTATTTT
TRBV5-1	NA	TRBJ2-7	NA	CASSLAPQGIFYEQYF	TGCGCCAGCAGCTTGGCTCCCCAGGGCATTTTCTACGAGCAGTACTTC
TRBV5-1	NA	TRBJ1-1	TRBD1	CASSLGQGVYTEAFF	TGCGCCAGCAGCTTGGGACAGGGGGTGTACACTGAAGCTTTCTTT
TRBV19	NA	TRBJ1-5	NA	CASSMTENQPQHF	TGTGCCAGTAGTATGACAGAGAATCAGCCCCAGCATTTT
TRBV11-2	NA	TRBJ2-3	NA	CASSLNRAVLSDTQYF	TGTGCCAGCAGCTTGAACAGGGCGGTTTTATCTGATACGCAGTATTTT
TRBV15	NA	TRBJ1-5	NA	CATSTGGVAQPQHF	TGTGCCACCAGCACCGGCGGGGTTGCTCAGCCCCAGCATTTT
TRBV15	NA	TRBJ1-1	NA	CATSRERGREAFF	TGTGCCACCAGCAGAGAGCGAGGGCGTGAAGCTTTCTTT
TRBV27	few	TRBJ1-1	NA	CASSFGAGNTEAFF	TGTGCCAGCAGTTTTGGGGCAGGGAACACTGAAGCTTTCTTT
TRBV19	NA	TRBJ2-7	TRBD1	CASSTGTGDYEQYF	TGTGCCAGTAGTACCGGGACAGGAGACTACGAGCAGTACTTC
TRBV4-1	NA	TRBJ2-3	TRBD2	CASSQEGLAGQTQYF	TGCGCCAGCAGCCAAGAAGGCCTAGCGGGACAAACGCAGTATTTT
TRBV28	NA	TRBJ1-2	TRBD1	CASSTGGAYGYTF	TGTGCCAGCAGTACAGGGGGCGCATATGGCTACACCTTC
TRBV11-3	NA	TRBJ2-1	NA	CASSLDIRDEQFF	TGTGCCAGCAGCTTAGATATACGGGATGAGCAGTTCTTC